The clone carrying this T cell receptor (beta chain) was recorded once. These data are taken from a study of blood T cell repertoires in COVID-19. For the study at large: Some COVID-19 samples were acute and others convalescent; all came from the United States, Italy and Spain. T cells, B-cell-depleted T cells, or PBMCs supplied cDNA or gDNA.

The CDR3 has 15 residues. After removal of 3 bases from V and 2 bases from J, the junction contained 1 base not matched to a gene. Germline V gives CDR1 MGHDK, CDR2 SYGVNS. Method: immunoSEQ multiplex PCR; TCRdb's copy keeps in-frame clones and lacks some. The table shows 450,000 or so clones, with 80% to 90% occurring only once. Patients at the Seattle site were enrolled during active infection and followed longitudinally. The receptor was derived from a man between 18 and 35 years old with COVID-19, enrolled during active disease. The chain employs TRBV25-1 and TRBJ2-1; 10 nucleotides line up with TRBD2. The sample taken for sequencing was peripheral blood. The CDR3 DNA is TGTGCCAGCAGTGATAGCGGGAGGCCCTACAATGAGCAGTTCTTC. Its translation: CASSDSGRPYNEQFF.